This TCR beta chain was recorded in a study of neurological immune-mediated disorders. Study-wide findings and caveats: The absence of shared CDR3 amino acid sequences among expanded clones across subjects suggests private repertoires in all groups.

In Maryland, USA, blood bank volunteers were the healthy controls. PBMCs stored at -80 C, 2 million in total, were the source of the unsorted libraries. V lost 6 bases, J lost 1 base, and 12 bases lay in between. The CDR3 extends over 15 amino acids. This clonotype was picked up many times. Its antigen is currently unknown. Synthesis of cDNA was carried out by template-switch 5'RACE. The reaction used 10-nucleotide random UMIs. Via MiXCR, TCRdb re-called the 5' RACE reads, giving one row per CDR3 protein. The sample has 30,000 or so distinct CDR3 sequences, roughly 12% seen once. Sequences were obtained from PBMCs. The source is a man between 60 and 75 years old in good health. This chain uses TRBV12-3 or TRBV12-4 with TRBJ2-2, with TRBD1 as a possible D gene (6 bases). CDR3 coding DNA: TGTGCCAGCAGAGCGAGGGGACAGAACACCGGGGAGCTGTTTTTT. Encoded protein: CASRARGQNTGELFF.